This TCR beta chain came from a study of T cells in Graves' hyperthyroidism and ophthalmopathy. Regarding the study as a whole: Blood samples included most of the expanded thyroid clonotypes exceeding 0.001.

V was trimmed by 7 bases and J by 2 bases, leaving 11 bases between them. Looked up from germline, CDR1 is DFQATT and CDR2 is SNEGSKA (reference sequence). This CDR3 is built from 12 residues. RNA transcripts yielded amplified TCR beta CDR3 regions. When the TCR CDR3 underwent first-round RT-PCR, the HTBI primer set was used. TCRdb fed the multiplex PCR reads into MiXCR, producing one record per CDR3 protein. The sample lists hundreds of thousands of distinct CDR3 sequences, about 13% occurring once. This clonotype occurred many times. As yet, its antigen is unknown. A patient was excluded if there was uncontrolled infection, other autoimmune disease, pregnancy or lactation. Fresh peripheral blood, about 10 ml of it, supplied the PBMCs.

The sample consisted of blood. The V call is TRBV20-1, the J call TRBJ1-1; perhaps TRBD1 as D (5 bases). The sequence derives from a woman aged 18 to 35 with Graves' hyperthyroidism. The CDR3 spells CSELGTNTEAFF. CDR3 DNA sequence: TGCAGTGAGCTAGGGACCAACACTGAAGCTTTCTTT.